The next 2 T cell receptor beta chains were all read from a single sample in a study of blood T cell repertoires in COVID-19. Clones were read by immunoSEQ multiplex PCR, and TCRdb kept only the in-frame ones, dropping some. This table holds around 80,000 clones, over 75% found once. Specimen: peripheral blood. The receptors originated from a man aged 50-59 years with COVID-19, enrolled during active disease.

By its share, this clone is medium-sized. J is TRBJ2-7 and V is TRBV7-9; 7 bases fit TRBD2. The ends lost 6 bases at V and 2 bases at J; junction bases unmatched: 10. The CDR3 is 15 amino acids. Germline V gene lookup returns CDR1 SEHNR and CDR2 FQNEAQ (reference sequence). The CDR3 loop reads CASRPREGTTYEQYF. The CDR3 nucleotides are TGTGCCAGCAGACCAAGGGAGGGGACTACCTACGAGCAGTACTTC.

V is TRBV27 and J is TRBJ1-2; possible D gene TRBD1, 6 bases. Germline CDR1 reads MNHEY; CDR2 reads SMNVEV (reference sequence). This CDR3 is 12 amino acids long. The germline V and J ends were trimmed by 6 bases and 8 bases, with 13 bases remaining between them. In DNA, the CDR3 is TGTGCCAGCAGGCAAGGGGGGGACGGCTACACCTTC. This gives the protein CASRQGGDGYTF.